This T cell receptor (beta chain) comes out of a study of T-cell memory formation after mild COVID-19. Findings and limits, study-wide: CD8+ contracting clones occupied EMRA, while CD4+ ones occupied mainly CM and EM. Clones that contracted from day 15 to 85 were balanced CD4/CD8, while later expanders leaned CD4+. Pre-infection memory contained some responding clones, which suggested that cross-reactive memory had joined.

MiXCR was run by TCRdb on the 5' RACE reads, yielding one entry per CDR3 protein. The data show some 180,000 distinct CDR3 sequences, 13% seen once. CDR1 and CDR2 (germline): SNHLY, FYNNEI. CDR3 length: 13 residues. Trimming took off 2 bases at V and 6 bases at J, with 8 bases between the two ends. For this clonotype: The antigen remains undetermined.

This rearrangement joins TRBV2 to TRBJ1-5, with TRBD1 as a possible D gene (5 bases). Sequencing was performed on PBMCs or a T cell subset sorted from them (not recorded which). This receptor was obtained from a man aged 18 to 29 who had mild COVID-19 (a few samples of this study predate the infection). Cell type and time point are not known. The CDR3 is CASSEQGSQPQHF. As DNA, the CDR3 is TGTGCCAGCAGTGAACAGGGTTCTCAGCCCCAGCATTTT.